This passage covers 27 T cell receptor beta chains from one sample sequenced in a study of blood T cell repertoires in COVID-19 (dated by TCRdb to 2019 to 2021). The protocol used for the library was the immunoSEQ multiplex PCR assay. TCRdb obtained this table from immuneACCESS and retained in-frame rearrangements with V and J assigned. These tables miss some clones; where compared with another copy, unresolved V genes account for less than half of the shortfall, and the remainder is unexplained. This sample comprises under 350,000 clones, around 85% of them detected only once. The top ten constitute approximately 4.4% of the sample. Sequencing was performed on PBMCs or T cells enriched from blood (not recorded which). These receptors all stem from a woman between 40 and 50 years old with acute COVID-19.

Here the CDR3 DNA reads TGTGCCAGCAGCGTGGGGCACAATCAGCCCCAGCATTTT. Translated, it gives CASSVGHNQPQHF. This chain joins TRBV11-1 and TRBJ1-5; a weak D match, TRBD1 (5 bases). This CDR3 region has 13 residues. The ends were cut back, 5 bases at V and 3 bases at J, with 8 bases in the middle. Germline assignment: CDR1 SGHAT and CDR2 FQDESV (reference sequence).

The chain uses TRBV5-3 and TRBJ2-1; possible D gene TRBD2, 6 bases. TRBV5-3 is assigned to the ORF class and has an uncertain function. Between the trimmed V and J ends, which lost 8 bases and 5 bases, there was a span of 26 bases. This CDR3 region has 17 residues. CDR3 in DNA: TGTGCCAGCCCGCGGGGCGGCCCCCGTTTGGCGAACAATGAGCAGTTCTTC. This codes for CASPRGGPRLANNEQFF.

The V gene is TRBV19, the J gene TRBJ2-7; D possibly corresponds to TRBD1 (5 bases). V lost 7 bases, J lost 1 base, and 14 bases lay in between. From germline, CDR1 is LNHDA and CDR2 SQIVND (reference sequence). The CDR3 is 14 amino acids. CDR3 DNA: TGTGCCAGTACCCCGGACACCTTTTCCTACGAGCAGTACTTC. As protein: CASTPDTFSYEQYF.

The gene calls are TRBV11-2 and TRBJ2-6; TRBD2 might be the D (5 bases). Germline V lookup: CDR1 SGHAT, CDR2 FQNNGV. The CDR3 is 16 amino acids. Trimming removed 5 bases at V and 0 bases at J, with 11 bases between. In DNA, the CDR3 is TGTGCCAGCAGCCCAGTGGGGAGCTCTGGGGCCAACGTCCTGACTTTC. Encoded protein: CASSPVGSSGANVLTF.

J is TRBJ2-2 and V is TRBV5-4, with 7 nucleotides matching TRBD2. CDR1 is SGHNT and CDR2 is YYREEE in the germline V gene (reference sequence). The trim removed 6 bases at V and 6 bases at J, leaving 8 bases unmatched. This CDR3 has 14 amino acids. The CDR3 DNA is TGTGCCAGCACTCCCTCGGGGGGTTCCGGGGAGCTGTTTTTT. This encodes CASTPSGGSGELFF.

The CDR3 DNA is TGTGCCAGCTCACCATTTACGGGAGGGAGTAACACCGGGGAGCTGTTTTTT. Encoded protein: CASSPFTGGSNTGELFF. The chain is built from TRBV18 and TRBJ2-2; 8 bases map to TRBD2. The germline gives CDR1 KGHSH, CDR2 LQKENI. V dropped 2 bases and J dropped 2; count of bases not matched to a gene: 7. The CDR3 is 17 amino acids.

This clone was counted only a few times. The sample contains more than one DNA sequence encoding this CDR3. The CDR3 DNA sequence: TGCAGTGCTAGTCAGGGGGACACTGAAGCTTTCTTT. This codes for CSASQGDTEAFF. The chain joins TRBV20-1 to TRBJ1-1; TRBD1 matches 7 bases. The CDR3 runs to 12 residues. Germline CDR1 and CDR2: DFQATT and SNEGSKA (reference sequence). With V trimmed by 3 bases and J by 3 bases, 1 base remained unmatched.

This rearrangement joins TRBV7-3 to TRBJ2-3; TRBD1 might be the D (5 bases). The CDR3 is made up of 16 amino acids. CDR1 SGHTA and CDR2 FQGTGA come from the germline V gene. V gave up 1 base and J gave up 2 bases, with 13 bases separating them. CDR3 DNA: TGTGCCAGCAGCTTAAGGACACCCCCCGACACAGATACGCAGTATTTT. It specifies CASSLRTPPDTDTQYF.

This clone is a singleton in its sample. V gene TRBV5-5 combines with J gene TRBJ1-5; D is unclear. With 4 bases removed from V and 1 base from J, the gap between germline ends came to 12 bases. Germline CDR1 SGHKS, CDR2 YYEKEE (reference sequence). The CDR3 contains 15 residues. CDR3 sequence (DNA): TGTGCCAGCAGCGAGGAAGTAGTGAGCAATCAGCCCCAGCATTTT. This codes for CASSEEVVSNQPQHF. Drawing the rest from reference TRBV5-5 and TRBJ1-5, the complete variable domain is DAGVTQSPTHLIKTRGQQVTLRCSPISGHKSVSWYQQVLGQGPQFIFQYYEKEERGRGNFPDRFSARQFPNYSSELNVNALLLGDSALYLCASSEEVVSNQPQHFGDGTRLSIL.

This rearrangement joins TRBV7-3 to TRBJ2-3; D gene ambiguous. The CDR3 sequence is 13 residues long. Trimming stripped 5 bases from V and 5 bases from J, with 11 bases between. Germline lookup yields CDR1 SGHTA and CDR2 FQGTGA. The CDR3: CASSTNPGDTQYF. CDR3 nucleotides: TGTGCCAGCAGCACGAACCCCGGAGATACGCAGTATTTT.

This chain joins TRBV7-6 and TRBJ2-7; D ambiguous. Trimming left V 2 bases short and J 0 bases short, with 14 bases between. Per germline, CDR1 SGHVS and CDR2 FNYEAQ. The CDR3 contains 16 residues. CDR3 in DNA: TGTGCCAGCAGCTTAATTTCGACAAGAAGCTCCTACGAGCAGTACTTC. Translation: CASSLISTRSSYEQYF.

This clone occurred a few times. The J gene is TRBJ2-3, the V gene TRBV2; D not certain. There are 12 residues in the CDR3. Germline assignment: CDR1 SNHLY and CDR2 FYNNEI. V lost 4 bases, J lost 7 bases, and 9 bases lay in between. CDR3: CASSAGGHTQYF. The CDR3 coding sequence is TGTGCCAGCAGTGCGGGTGGTCATACGCAGTATTTT.

The genes are TRBV7-9 and TRBJ2-3; the D is unclear. CDR3 size: 12 residues. With 5 bases removed from V and 4 bases from J, the gap between germline ends came to 7 bases. Germline assignment: CDR1 SEHNR and CDR2 FQNEAQ (reference sequence). Here the CDR3 reads CASSPGSDTQYF. The CDR3, as DNA: TGTGCCAGCAGCCCAGGCTCAGATACGCAGTATTTT.

This clone appeared once. The chain recombines TRBV10-3 with TRBJ2-2, with a possible D match to TRBD2 (6 bases). Trimming left V 6 bases short and J 6 bases short, with 11 bases between. The germline V gene has CDR1 ENHRY and CDR2 SYGVKD. This CDR3 contains 13 residues. The CDR3: CAIRREESGELFF. The CDR3 DNA reads as TGTGCCATCAGAAGGGAGGAATCCGGGGAGCTGTTTTTT.

Only a few counts were recorded for this clone. The V call is TRBV7-8, the J call TRBJ2-7; 7 bases fit TRBD1. Trimming at V came to 7 bases and at J to 2 bases, leaving 17 bases not matched to a gene. Germline V gene data show CDR1 as SGHVS and CDR2 as FQNEAQ. The CDR3 is 17 residues long. CDR3 DNA: TGTGCCAGCACCTCTCGAGGGACAGCTGGTCGTGCCTACGAGCAGTACTTC. Translating gives CASTSRGTAGRAYEQYF.

This clone is a singleton in its sample. The V call is TRBV7-9, the J call TRBJ2-7; tentatively, D is TRBD1 (5 bases). Trimming pared 5 bases from V and 3 bases from J, leaving 20 bases between. This CDR3 has 16 residues. Germline CDR1 and CDR2: SEHNR and FQNEAQ (reference sequence). CDR3 amino acids: CASSPTPTPQGYEQYF. The CDR3 DNA reads as TGTGCCAGCAGCCCCACCCCGACACCTCAGGGCTACGAGCAGTACTTC.

The chain links TRBV28 to TRBJ2-3; 8 bases are a match to TRBD2. This CDR3 spans 14 amino acids. V shed 6 bases and J 2 bases; nucleotides not matched to a gene: 4. CDR1 and CDR2 from the germline V gene are MDHEN and SYDVKM. CDR3 amino acids: CASSSGSNTDTQYF. In nucleotides, the CDR3 is TGTGCCAGCAGCAGCGGGAGCAACACAGATACGCAGTATTTT.

The chain recombines TRBV4-2 with TRBJ2-5; the D gene is possibly TRBD1 (6 bases). V was cut by 0 bases and J by 5 bases, with 16 bases left in between. The CDR3 runs to 16 residues. Germline CDR1 reads LGHNA; CDR2 reads YNFKEQ. CDR3: CASSQDNQGQAETQYF. In DNA, the CDR3 is TGTGCCAGCAGCCAAGATAACCAGGGGCAGGCGGAGACCCAGTACTTC.

This chain links TRBV5-8 with TRBJ2-3; 11 nucleotides align to TRBD2. There are 18 residues in the CDR3. The V segment lost 4 bases and the J segment 1 base; nucleotides outside the gene matches: 11. Germline V gives CDR1 SGHTS, CDR2 YDEGEE. The CDR3 coding sequence is TGTGCCAGCAGCAGAGGGACTAGCGGTTACCAAGGCACAGATACGCAGTATTTT. Amino acids: CASSRGTSGYQGTDTQYF.

The chain employs TRBV7-3 and TRBJ2-5, with 9 nucleotides matching TRBD1. V gave up 1 base and J gave up 4 bases; unmatched junction bases: 7. The CDR3 length is 16 residues. Germline CDR1 reads SGHTA; CDR2 reads FQGTGA. The CDR3 nucleotides read TGTGCCAGCAGCTTAAGGGGGACAGGGAAAGGAGAGACCCAGTACTTC. This gives the protein CASSLRGTGKGETQYF.

This clone was observed many times. The junction departs from germline at one end; a sequencing error may be responsible. The gene calls are TRBV6-1 and TRBJ2-3, with TRBD1 as a possible D gene (6 bases). The CDR3 spans 13 residues. Germline assignment: CDR1 MNHNS and CDR2 SASEGT. DNA of the CDR3: TGTGCCAGCAGGGAAGGACAGCAAGATACGCAGTATTTT. Its translation is CASREGQQDTQYF.

The gene calls are TRBV9 and TRBJ2-7, with TRBD1 identical over 7 bases. Per the germline V gene, CDR1 is SGDLS and CDR2 is YYNGEE. Unmatched junction bases numbered 8, after V lost 0 bases and J lost 5 bases. The CDR3 sequence is 15 residues long. CDR3 protein: CASSVAGQSFHEQYF. CDR3 nucleotide sequence: TGTGCCAGCAGCGTAGCGGGACAGAGCTTCCACGAGCAGTACTTC.

A remark on this clone: The sample contains more than one DNA sequence encoding this CDR3. The chain employs TRBV18 and TRBJ1-5, with D perhaps matching TRBD1 (5 bases). This CDR3 has 13 amino acids. V was cut by 3 bases and J by 4 bases, with 7 bases left in between. Germline CDR1 is KGHSH and CDR2 is LQKENI. The CDR3 DNA reads as TGTGCCAGCTCACCGGGGCCAAATCAGCCCCAGCATTTT. This sequence encodes CASSPGPNQPQHF.

This rearrangement joins TRBV6-4 to TRBJ2-1, with 8 bases matching TRBD2. The V gene's germline CDR1 is MRHNA and CDR2 SNTAGT. The CDR3 sequence is 14 residues long. V lost 8 bases, J lost 9 bases, and 12 bases stayed unmatched. CDR3 region: CASALETSVGEQFF. The CDR3 region has the DNA TGTGCCAGCGCTTTGGAGACTAGCGTCGGTGAGCAGTTCTTC.

The chain employs TRBV4-3 and TRBJ1-3; 7 bases match TRBD1. This CDR3 has 16 residues. The V gene's germline CDR1 is LGHNA and CDR2 YSLEER. The junction had 5 bases not matched to a gene; V was cut back by 0 bases and J by 3 bases. The CDR3 bases are TGCGCCAGCAGCCAAGACGAGGGGGCTGTTGGAAACACCATATATTTT. Encoded protein: CASSQDEGAVGNTIYF.

The chain combines TRBV5-5 with TRBJ1-5; D may be TRBD1 (5 bases). V lost 7 bases to trimming and J lost 0 bases, with 20 bases between them. The CDR3 contains 17 residues. CDR1 SGHKS and CDR2 YYEKEE come from the germline V gene (reference sequence). CDR3 residues: CASPAGQGTYSNQPQHF. CDR3 in DNA: TGTGCCAGCCCGGCGGGGCAGGGAACATATAGCAATCAGCCCCAGCATTTT.

The chain links TRBV24-1 to TRBJ2-3; 8 bases align to TRBD1. Germline assignment: CDR1 KGHDR and CDR2 SFDVKD. CDR3 size: 16 residues. The J segment lost 3 bases and the V segment lost 2 bases, leaving 6 bases of the junction unmatched. The CDR3 DNA sequence: TGTGCCACCAGTGATTCGTACAGGGGGAAGACAGATACGCAGTATTTT. It yields the protein CATSDSYRGKTDTQYF.